The present entry profiles one T cell receptor (beta chain) with its context. Its antigen remains unknown. These data originate in a study of T-cell reconstitution after alpha-beta-depleted transplantation in children. The TCRbeta library was prepared with unique molecular identifiers. Via MiXCR, TCRdb re-called the PCR reads, giving one row per CDR3 protein. In the table there are hundreds of thousands of distinct CDR3 sequences, 15% to 20% of which are singletons. The trim removed 2 bases at V and 6 bases at J, leaving 4 bases unmatched. Per germline, CDR1 KGHDR and CDR2 SFDVKD. CDR3 length: 15 amino acids. Regarding the study as a whole: After transplant, at about two months, alpha-beta T cells were reportedly derived from several hundred expanded graft clones. After transplant, high TCRbeta diversity at day 60 in some patients arose from surviving recipient T cells and thymic progenitors.

This receptor was obtained from a male patient aged 2-9 years who had a stem cell transplant for acute lymphoblastic leukemia, so the T cells may come from the graft donor. V is TRBV24-1 and J is TRBJ2-2, with 8 positions matching TRBD1. The sample consisted of PBMCs, mostly from graft donor cells, taken 360 days after TCRalphabeta/CD19-depleted stem cell transplant. CDR3 nucleotides: TGTGCCACCAGTGATTCCGGCAGGGGGCCCGGGGAGCTGTTTTTT. Translation: CATSDSGRGPGELFF.